This T cell receptor (beta chain) was sequenced during a study of T cell responses to AZD1222 COVID-19 vaccine. Study findings and constraints: White British ancestry dominated among donors, who included more females, and clonal diversity was possibly underestimated.

The table came from immunoSEQ multiplex PCR; TCRdb's copy has only in-frame clones and leaves some out. Found here are about 94,000 clones, about 85% of them singletons; the top ten hold over 3.5%. V lost 0 bases and J 7 bases, leaving 22 bases between the germline ends. There are 18 residues in the CDR3. CDR1 is LNHNV, CDR2 YYDKDF, per germline (reference sequence). As concerns this clone: Its specificity is unknown.

V is TRBV15 and J is TRBJ1-3, with a tentative D call TRBD1 (5 bases). The source was peripheral blood, collected 28 days after the second AZD1222 dose. The origin of this receptor is an adult who received the AZD1222 COVID-19 vaccine. The DNA of the CDR3 is TGTGCCACCAGCAGAGATGGGGCCCCGTGGGGGGTAGGCAACACCATATATTTT. Protein sequence: CATSRDGAPWGVGNTIYF.